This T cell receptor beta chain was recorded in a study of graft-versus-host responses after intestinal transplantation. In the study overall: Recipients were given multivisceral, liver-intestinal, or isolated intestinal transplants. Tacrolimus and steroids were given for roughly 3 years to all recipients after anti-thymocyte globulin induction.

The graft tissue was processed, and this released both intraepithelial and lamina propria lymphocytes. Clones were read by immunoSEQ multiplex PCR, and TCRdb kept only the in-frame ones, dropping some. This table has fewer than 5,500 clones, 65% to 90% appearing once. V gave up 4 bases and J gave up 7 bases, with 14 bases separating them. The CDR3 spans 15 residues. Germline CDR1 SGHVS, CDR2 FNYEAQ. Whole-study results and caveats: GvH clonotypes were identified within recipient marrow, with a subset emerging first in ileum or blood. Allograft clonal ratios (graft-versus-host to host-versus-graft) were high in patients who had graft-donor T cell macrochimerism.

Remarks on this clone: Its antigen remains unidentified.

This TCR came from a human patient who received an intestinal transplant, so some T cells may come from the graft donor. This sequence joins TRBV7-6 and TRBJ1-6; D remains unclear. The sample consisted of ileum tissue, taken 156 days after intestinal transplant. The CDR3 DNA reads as TGTGCCAGCAGCTACAGACATCGGAAGAATTCACCCCTCCACTTT. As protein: CASSYRHRKNSPLHF.